Here is one TCR beta chain with its context. V was clipped by 1 base and J by 0 bases, with 16 bases between them. The CDR3 covers 17 residues. Germline assignment: CDR1 SQVTM and CDR2 ANQGSEA. The data belong to a study of cytomegalovirus exposure and HLA in healthy donors. The table came from immunoSEQ multiplex PCR; TCRdb's copy has only in-frame clones and leaves some out. The sample consists of roughly 260,000 clones, more than 75% of them appearing once. Donors came from a validation cohort of approximately 110 subjects, distinct from the first 666-subject cohort. V is TRBV29-1 and J is TRBJ2-1; D perhaps matches TRBD2 (5 bases). The sequence was collected from a man between 18 and 29 years old in good health and CMV-seronegative. What was sequenced was PBMCs. In DNA form, the CDR3 reads TGCAGCGTTGAAGTAATGGGGTATGGAGGCTCCTACAATGAGCAGTTCTTC. The encoded protein is CSVEVMGYGGSYNEQFF.